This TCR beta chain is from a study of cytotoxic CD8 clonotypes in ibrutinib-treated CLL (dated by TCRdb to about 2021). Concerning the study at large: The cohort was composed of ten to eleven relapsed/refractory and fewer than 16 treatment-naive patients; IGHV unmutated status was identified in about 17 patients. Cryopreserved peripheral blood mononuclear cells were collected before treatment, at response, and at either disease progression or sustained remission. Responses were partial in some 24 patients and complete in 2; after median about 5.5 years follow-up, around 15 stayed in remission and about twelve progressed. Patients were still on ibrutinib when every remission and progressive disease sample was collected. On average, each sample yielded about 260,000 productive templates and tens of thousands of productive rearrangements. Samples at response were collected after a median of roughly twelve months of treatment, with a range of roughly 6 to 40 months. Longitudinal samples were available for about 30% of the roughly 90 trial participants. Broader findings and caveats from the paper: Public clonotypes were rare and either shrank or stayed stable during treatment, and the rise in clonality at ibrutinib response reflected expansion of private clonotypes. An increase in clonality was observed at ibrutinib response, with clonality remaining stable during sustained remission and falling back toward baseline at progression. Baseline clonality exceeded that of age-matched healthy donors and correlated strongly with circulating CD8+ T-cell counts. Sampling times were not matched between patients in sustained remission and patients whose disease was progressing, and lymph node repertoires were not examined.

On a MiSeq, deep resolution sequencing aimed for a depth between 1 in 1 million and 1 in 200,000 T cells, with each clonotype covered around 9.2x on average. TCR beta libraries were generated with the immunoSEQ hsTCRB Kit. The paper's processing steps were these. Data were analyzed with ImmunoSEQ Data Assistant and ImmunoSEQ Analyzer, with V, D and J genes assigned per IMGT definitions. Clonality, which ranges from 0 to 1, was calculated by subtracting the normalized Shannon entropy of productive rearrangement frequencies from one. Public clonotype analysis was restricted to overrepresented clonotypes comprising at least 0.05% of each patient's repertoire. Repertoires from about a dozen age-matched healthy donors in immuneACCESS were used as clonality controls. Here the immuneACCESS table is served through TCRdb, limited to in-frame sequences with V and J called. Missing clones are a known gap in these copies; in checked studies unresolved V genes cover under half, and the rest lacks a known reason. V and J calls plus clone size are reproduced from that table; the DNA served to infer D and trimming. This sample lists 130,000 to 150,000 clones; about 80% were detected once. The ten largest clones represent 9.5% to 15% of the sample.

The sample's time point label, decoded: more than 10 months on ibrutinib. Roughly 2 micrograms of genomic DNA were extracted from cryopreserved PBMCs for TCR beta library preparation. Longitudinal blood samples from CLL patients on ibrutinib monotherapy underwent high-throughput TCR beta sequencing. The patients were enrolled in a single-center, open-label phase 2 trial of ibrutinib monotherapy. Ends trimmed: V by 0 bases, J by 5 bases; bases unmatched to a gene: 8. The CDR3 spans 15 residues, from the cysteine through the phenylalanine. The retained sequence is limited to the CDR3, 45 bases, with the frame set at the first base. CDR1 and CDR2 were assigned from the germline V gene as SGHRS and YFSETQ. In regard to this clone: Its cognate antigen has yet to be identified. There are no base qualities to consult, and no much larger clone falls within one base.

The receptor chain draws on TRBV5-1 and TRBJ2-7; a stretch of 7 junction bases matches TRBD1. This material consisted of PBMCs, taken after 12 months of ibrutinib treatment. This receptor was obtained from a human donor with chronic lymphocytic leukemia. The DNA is TGCGCCAGCAGCTTGGACCCAGGGGGAAAGAACGAGCAGTACTTC. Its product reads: CASSLDPGGKNEQYF. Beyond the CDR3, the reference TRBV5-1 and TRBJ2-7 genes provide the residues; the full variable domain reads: KAGVTQTPRYLIKTRGQQVTLSCSPISGHRSVSWYQQTPGQGLQFLFEYFSETQRNKGNFPGRFSGRQFSNSRSEMNVSTLELGDSALYLCASSLDPGGKNEQYFGPGTRLTVT.